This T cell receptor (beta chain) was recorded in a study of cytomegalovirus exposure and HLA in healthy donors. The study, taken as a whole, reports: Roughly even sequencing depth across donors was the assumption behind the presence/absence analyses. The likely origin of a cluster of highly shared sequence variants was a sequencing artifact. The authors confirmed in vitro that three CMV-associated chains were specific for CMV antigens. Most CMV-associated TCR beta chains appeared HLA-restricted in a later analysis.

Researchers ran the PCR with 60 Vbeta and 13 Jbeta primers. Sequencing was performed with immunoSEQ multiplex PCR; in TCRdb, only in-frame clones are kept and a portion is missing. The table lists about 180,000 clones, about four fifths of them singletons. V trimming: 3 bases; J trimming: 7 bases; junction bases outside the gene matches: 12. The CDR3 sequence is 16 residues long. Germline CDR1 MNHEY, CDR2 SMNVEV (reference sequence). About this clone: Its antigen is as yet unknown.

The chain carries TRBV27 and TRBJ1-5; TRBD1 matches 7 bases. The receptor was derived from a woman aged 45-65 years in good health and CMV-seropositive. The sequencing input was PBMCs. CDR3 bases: TGTGCCAGCAGTTTTGGTTCGCCAGGGGGTATGCAGCCCCAGCATTTT. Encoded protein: CASSFGSPGGMQPQHF.